The following is a TCR beta chain sequence with its context. As yet, its antigen is unknown. The V segment lost 5 bases and the J segment 2 bases; nucleotides outside the gene matches: 10. Germline V gene sequence: CDR1 SEHNR, CDR2 FQNEAQ (reference sequence). CDR3 length: 16 residues. Method: immunoSEQ multiplex PCR; TCRdb's copy keeps in-frame clones and lacks some. The sample holds approximately 62,000 clones, around 93% seen once. This entry comes from a study of OX40 agonist ivuxolimab in advanced cancers. Study in general: Those enrolled were 82.7% male, with a mean age of around 60 years and ages from about 20 to 85. Three partial responders included one hepatocellular carcinoma patient and two cutaneous melanoma patients. Findings and limits, study-wide: Fewer expanded clones were found on average in CD4+ than in CD8+ T cells. Still undetermined is the antigen specificity of the expanded peripheral T cells.

The rearrangement links TRBV7-9 to TRBJ2-7, with 9 bases fitting TRBD1. The sequences come from CD4+ or CD8+ T cells sorted from blood, collected in a trial of the OX40 agonist ivuxolimab. The receptor's source is an adult with an advanced solid tumor such as melanoma, head and neck, liver or kidney cancer. The CDR3: CASSAPRGDRAYEQYF. For the CDR3, the DNA is TGTGCCAGCAGCGCCCCACGGGGGGACAGGGCCTACGAGCAGTACTTC.